One and the same sample provided the 29 T cell receptor beta chains below, sequenced in a study of T cells in Graves' hyperthyroidism and ophthalmopathy. Researchers amplified the TCR beta CDR3 regions from RNA transcripts. The HTBI primer set was used in a first-round RT-PCR of the TCR CDR3. TCRdb analysed the multiplex PCR reads with MiXCR anew, one entry per CDR3 protein. This sample has around 720,000 distinct CDR3 sequences, with about a third found just once. The sample was blood. The receptors stem from a woman aged 35 to 49 with Graves' hyperthyroidism.

V usage is TRBV5-1 and J usage is TRBJ1-2, with 10 bases fitting TRBD1. The CDR3 consists of 14 residues. V was clipped by 4 bases and J by 7 bases; unmatched bases: 7. Germline CDR1 and CDR2: SGHRS and YFSETQ. CDR3 nucleotides: TGCGCCAGCAGCGGACCCGACAGGGGGCTTGGCTACACCTTC. This encodes CASSGPDRGLGYTF.

This clonotype was counted only a few times. This sequence joins TRBV19 and TRBJ1-2; D might be TRBD1 (6 bases). V lost 5 bases and J lost 5, with 21 bases in between. The CDR3 runs to 16 residues. Per germline, CDR1 LNHDA and CDR2 SQIVND (reference sequence). The CDR3 nucleotides read TGTGCCAGTAGTCCTAGGGGGGCAGGGTTGTCATATGGCTACACCTTC. It yields the protein CASSPRGAGLSYGYTF. Using reference TRBV19 and TRBJ1-2 for the parts outside the CDR3, the full variable domain is DGGITQSPKYLFRKEGQNVTLSCEQNLNHDAMYWYRQDPGQGLRLIYYSQIVNDFQKGDIAEGYSVSREKKESFPLTVTSAQKNPTAFYLCASSPRGAGLSYGYTFGSGTRLTVV.

A remark on this clonotype: The junction departs from the called germline gene at one end, perhaps through a read error. DNA of the CDR3: TGTGCCAGCAGCGACGGGACTAGCGGGGGGCTGTTTTTT. It yields the protein CASSDGTSGGLFF. This chain joins TRBV2 and TRBJ2-2; 14 positions agree with TRBD2. CDR3 length: 13 amino acids. In germline, CDR1 is SNHLY, CDR2 FYNNEI.

This clonotype was counted a few times. This chain connects TRBV14 to TRBJ2-7; 11 bases fit TRBD2. The CDR3 extends over 20 amino acids. Germline CDR1 reads SGHDN; CDR2 reads FVKESK. With 2 bases clipped from V and 3 bases from J, the junction kept 18 bases outside the gene matches. CDR3 DNA sequence: TGTGCCAGCAGCCAAAACATTTGGGACCCTACTAGCGGGAGCATCTACGAGCAGTACTTC. It encodes CASSQNIWDPTSGSIYEQYF.

Comment on this clonotype: The germline gene is not matched at one end of the junction; a read error may be the cause. The rearrangement joins TRBV19 to TRBJ1-6, with D perhaps TRBD1 (6 bases). CDR3 length equals 16 residues. Germline assignment: CDR1 LNHDA and CDR2 SQIVND (reference sequence). The CDR3 nucleotides are TGTGCCAGTAGTACGACAGGCCTCTCCTATAATTCACCCCTCCCCTTT. Protein product: CASSTTGLSYNSPLPF.

The chain carries TRBV7-2 and TRBJ2-7; D is uncertain. Germline CDR1 and CDR2: SGHTA and FQGNSA. The CDR3 is 13 residues long. The V and J ends lost 5 bases and 2 bases respectively, with 10 bases between them. CDR3 nucleotides: TGTGCCAGCAGCGATAATCCCCCCTACGAGCAGTACTTC. Protein product: CASSDNPPYEQYF.

The chain links TRBV7-9 to TRBJ1-1; TRBD1 might be the D (5 bases). The CDR3 contains 12 residues. Germline values: CDR1 SEHNR, CDR2 FQNEAQ (reference sequence). With 3 bases removed from V and 11 bases from J, the gap between germline ends came to 13 bases. The CDR3, as DNA: TGTGCCAGCAGCTTTATCGGGGACGATGCTTTCTTT. Translating gives CASSFIGDDAFF.

The V and J genes are TRBV7-3 and TRBJ1-1, with 9 nucleotides matching TRBD1. This CDR3 is built from 16 residues. V lost 3 bases and J lost 5; bases outside the gene matches: 10. Germline V gene data show CDR1 as SGHTA and CDR2 as FQGTGA. CDR3 nucleotide sequence: TGTGCCAGCAGCTTCGTAACCGGGACAGGGTCGACTGAAGCTTTCTTT. It translates to CASSFVTGTGSTEAFF.

The rearrangement joins TRBV10-3 to TRBJ2-5; TRBD2 matches 11 bases. After removal of 4 bases from V and 2 bases from J, the junction contained 6 bases not matched to a gene. This CDR3 spans 16 amino acids. Germline CDR1 is ENHRY and CDR2 is SYGVKD. The DNA of the CDR3 is TGTGCCATCAGTGTCCAAATAGCGGGAGGGCAAGAGACCCAGTACTTC. It specifies CAISVQIAGGQETQYF.

This clonotype was counted once. The chain recombines TRBV20-1 with TRBJ1-6, with D perhaps matching TRBD1 (6 bases). Trimming removed 4 bases from V and 14 bases from J, with 12 bases in between. Germline assignment: CDR1 DFQATT and CDR2 SNEGSKA (reference sequence). This CDR3 has 11 amino acids. The DNA for the CDR3 is TGCAGTGCTACACAGGGTGACACCCTCCACTTT. Translating it yields CSATQGDTLHF.

The chain links TRBV5-1 to TRBJ2-2; D might be TRBD2 (5 bases). The CDR3 sequence is 13 residues long. V was cut by 5 bases and J by 7 bases, with 12 bases left in between. The germline gives CDR1 SGHRS, CDR2 YFSETQ. Here the CDR3 DNA reads TGCGCCAGCAGGCCCCCGGGGATCGGGGAGCTGTTTTTT. Amino acids: CASRPPGIGELFF.

V and J are TRBV11-2 and TRBJ2-7; 7 positions agree with TRBD1. The germline CDR1 and CDR2 sequences are SGHAT and FQNNGV. The CDR3 runs 14 residues. Trimming removed 1 base from V and 4 bases from J; junction bases left unmatched: 4. As DNA, the CDR3 is TGTGCCAGCAGCTTAGTGGGGACAGTGTACGAGCAGTACTTC. Its protein is CASSLVGTVYEQYF.

Only one count was recorded for this clonotype. This rearrangement joins TRBV7-9 to TRBJ1-2; TRBD1 is a possible D gene (6 bases). Trimming left V 11 bases short and J 7 bases short, with 20 bases between. Germline V lookup: CDR1 SEHNR, CDR2 FQNEAQ (reference sequence). This CDR3 region has 13 residues. In DNA form, the CDR3 reads TGTGCCTTCCACACTAGGGGGGGCCGTGGCTACACCTTC. Residues: CAFHTRGGRGYTF.

This clonotype was counted at least ten times. The chain is built from TRBV6-2 or TRBV6-3 and TRBJ1-5; 7 positions agree with TRBD1. There are 13 residues in the CDR3. The V gene end was trimmed by 8 bases and the J gene end by 5 bases; junction bases not matched to a gene: 6. Germline CDR1 reads MNHEY; CDR2 reads SVGEGT. Here the CDR3 DNA reads TGTGCCAGCCATGACAGGGTAGATCAGCCCCAGCATTTT. Amino acid sequence: CASHDRVDQPQHF.

This clonotype occurred a few times. The genes are TRBV7-2 and TRBJ1-5, with 7 nucleotides matching TRBD1. In germline, CDR1 is SGHTA, CDR2 FQGNSA. The CDR3 consists of 15 residues. Unmatched junction bases numbered 7, after V lost 4 bases and J lost 4 bases. CDR3 in DNA: TGTGCCAGCAGCTCAACCGGACAGGCGAATCAGCCCCAGCATTTT. It yields the protein CASSSTGQANQPQHF.

This clonotype was seen at least ten times. CDR3 loop: CASSLTLGDTGELFF. The CDR3 nucleotides read TGTGCCAGCAGCTTAACGTTAGGGGACACCGGGGAGCTGTTTTTT. The rearrangement uses TRBV7-3 and TRBJ2-2; TRBD1 is a possible D gene (5 bases). Per the germline V gene, CDR1 is SGHTA and CDR2 is FQGTGA. The CDR3 is 15 residues long. The germline V and J ends were trimmed by 0 bases and 3 bases, with 8 bases remaining between them.

V usage is TRBV10-3 and J usage is TRBJ2-7, with TRBD2 matching over 7 bases. Germline CDR1 and CDR2: ENHRY and SYGVKD. J gave up 6 bases and V 5 bases, and 10 bases lay outside the gene matches. The CDR3 sequence is 14 residues long. Here the CDR3 DNA reads TGTGCCATCAGTCCCCCCCAGGGCGGGGGCGAGCAGTACTTC. Protein: CAISPPQGGGEQYF.

The chain recombines TRBV11-2 with TRBJ2-7, with D perhaps matching TRBD2 (6 bases). Germline V gene sequence: CDR1 SGHAT, CDR2 FQNNGV. The CDR3 is 18 amino acids. With 6 bases removed from V and 0 bases from J, the gap between germline ends came to 24 bases. CDR3 sequence: CASSYQNPRGKSSYEQYF. The CDR3 coding sequence is TGTGCCAGCAGTTACCAGAACCCCCGGGGGAAGAGCTCCTACGAGCAGTACTTC.

This chain links TRBV5-4 with TRBJ1-2; 7 bases fit TRBD1. V lost 6 bases, J lost 4 bases, and 18 bases stayed unmatched. CDR1 is SGHNT, CDR2 YYREEE, per germline (reference sequence). The CDR3 contains 17 residues. The CDR3 protein is CASTNPERGGASYGYTF. The CDR3 bases are TGTGCCAGCACCAACCCCGAAAGAGGGGGCGCCAGCTATGGCTACACCTTC. Together with reference TRBV5-4 and TRBJ1-2, the CDR3 gives the full variable domain: ETGVTQSPTHLIKTRGQQVTLRCSSQSGHNTVSWYQQALGQGPQFIFQYYREEENGRGNFPPRFSGLQFPNYSSELNVNALELDDSALYLCASTNPERGGASYGYTFGSGTRLTVV.

This clonotype was counted between two and nine times. This chain links TRBV5-1 with TRBJ1-2, with 8 bases identical to TRBD1. After removal of 4 bases from V and 3 bases from J, the junction contained 8 bases not matched to a gene. The CDR3 is 15 amino acids. Germline V CDR1 and CDR2: SGHRS, YFSETQ. The CDR3 region has the DNA TGCGCCAGCAGCCTGGGACAGGTGGACTACTATGGCTACACCTTC. Translating it yields CASSLGQVDYYGYTF.

The gene calls are TRBV19 and TRBJ1-1, with no clear D. V lost 2 bases and J 1 base, leaving 8 bases between the germline ends. The CDR3 extends over 14 amino acids. The germline gives CDR1 LNHDA, CDR2 SQIVND (reference sequence). The CDR3 nucleotides read TGTGCCAGTAGTATACTCGTTAAGAACACTGAAGCTTTCTTT. Its translation: CASSILVKNTEAFF.

This clonotype was seen a handful of times. The chain joins TRBV7-9 to TRBJ2-7, with TRBD1 as a possible D gene (6 bases). The CDR3 covers 16 residues. Trimming removed 8 bases at V and 1 base at J, with 21 bases between. Germline V CDR1 and CDR2: SEHNR, FQNEAQ (reference sequence). CDR3 in DNA: TGTGCCAGCTCGCCATCGCCGGGACAAGGGTCCTACGAGCAGTACTTC. Residues: CASSPSPGQGSYEQYF.

J is TRBJ1-5 and V is TRBV9; D is unresolved. Germline loops: CDR1 SGDLS, CDR2 YYNGEE. V lost 0 bases and J lost 6, with 10 bases in between. This CDR3 region has 14 residues. CDR3 sequence (DNA): TGTGCCAGCAGCGTAGGGGTGTTAAGTCAGCCCCAGCATTTT. Protein sequence: CASSVGVLSQPQHF.

In regard to this clonotype: A much larger clone differs by one base, so this may be a read error. V and J are TRBV11-3 and TRBJ2-7, with D uncertain. Germline CDR1 is SGHNT and CDR2 is YENEEA. This CDR3 has 13 residues. The CDR3 DNA follows: TGTGCCGGCAGCTTAGCTCAGCCCTACGAGCAGTACTTC. As protein: CAGSLAQPYEQYF.

The sample holds many counts of this clonotype. The rearrangement joins TRBV24-1 to TRBJ2-5, with TRBD2 as a possible D gene (6 bases). V lost 3 bases and J 1 base, leaving 8 bases between the germline ends. Per the germline V gene, CDR1 is KGHDR and CDR2 is SFDVKD. The CDR3 runs to 14 residues. The chain's CDR3 is CATSDAGLQETQYF. In nucleotides, the CDR3 is TGTGCCACCAGTGATGCGGGACTCCAAGAGACCCAGTACTTC.

The gene calls are TRBV29-1 and TRBJ1-3, with 8 bases fitting TRBD1. V was clipped by 6 bases and J by 4 bases; unmatched bases: 5. Germline assignment: CDR1 SQVTM and CDR2 ANQGSEA. The CDR3 is made up of 13 amino acids. CDR3 in DNA: TGCAGCGTCGGCCGGGACAGGGGAAACACCATATATTTT. It translates to CSVGRDRGNTIYF.

The rearrangement joins TRBV7-9 to TRBJ2-7; 7 bases line up with TRBD1. CDR3 size: 15 residues. With V trimmed by 4 bases and J by 7 bases, 13 bases remained unmatched. CDR1 and CDR2 from the germline V gene are SEHNR and FQNEAQ (reference sequence). The CDR3 bases are TGTGCCAGCAGCTCCTACAGGGGTTCAGCAAAGGAGCAGTACTTC. Encoded protein: CASSSYRGSAKEQYF.

The CDR3 DNA reads TGTGCCAGCACTAGGAGGATGGACGGAAAGACGGATGAGCAGTACTTC. It codes for CASTRRMDGKTDEQYF. The chain recombines TRBV10-3 with TRBJ2-7, with D possibly TRBD2 on 5 matching bases. Germline CDR1 and CDR2: ENHRY and SYGVKD. The CDR3 loop spans 16 amino acids. Trimming pared 10 bases from V and 7 bases from J, leaving 29 bases between.

This clonotype has a count of ten or more. The rearrangement joins TRBV10-3 to TRBJ1-3; TRBD1 might be the D (6 bases). Germline lookup yields CDR1 ENHRY and CDR2 SYGVKD. The ends were cut back, 3 bases at V and 0 bases at J, with 12 bases in the middle. This CDR3 comprises 16 residues. The CDR3, as DNA: TGTGCCATCAGTGACCAGGGGACGCCCTCTGGAAACACCATATATTTT. It specifies CAISDQGTPSGNTIYF.